The clone carrying this T cell receptor (beta chain) showed up many times. The data stem from a study of T cells in Graves' hyperthyroidism and ophthalmopathy. Ophthalmopathy cases met thresholds of Clinical Activity Score at least 3, NOSPECS grade at least 4 and duration under 3 months. Exclusion of a patient resulted from uncontrolled infection, other autoimmune disease, pregnancy or lactation. Every diagnosis used clinical symptoms, serum thyroxine and TRAb, thyroid ultrasound and orbital computed tomography. The CDR3 sequence is 17 residues long. V trimming: 7 bases; J trimming: 6 bases; junction bases outside the gene matches: 13. Germline CDR1 and CDR2: SNHLY and FYNNEI. Amplification yielded TCR beta CDR3 regions, with RNA transcripts as the source. The TCR CDR3 first-round RT-PCR relied on the HTBI primer set. TCRdb passed the multiplex PCR reads through MiXCR, listing each CDR3 protein once. The sample records hundreds of thousands of distinct CDR3 sequences, 14% to 15% being singletons.

V is TRBV2 and J is TRBJ2-1, with 12 bases that match TRBD2. The sample taken for sequencing was blood. The receptor was derived from a man younger than 30 with Graves' ophthalmopathy. The CDR3 DNA is TGTGCCAGCATCATCCCGGGAAGGACTAGCGGGATCAATGAGCAGTTCTTC. This gives the protein CASIIPGRTSGINEQFF.